This T cell receptor beta chain was found in a study of T cells in Graves' hyperthyroidism and ophthalmopathy. The investigators amplified TCR beta CDR3 regions from RNA transcripts. RT-PCR in the first round (using the HTBI primer set) targeted the TCR CDR3. TCRdb passed the multiplex PCR reads through MiXCR, listing each CDR3 protein once. The sample shows 600,000 to 650,000 distinct CDR3 sequences, 20% of them seen only once. Germline V CDR1 and CDR2: KGHSH, LQKENI. CDR3 length: 15 residues. Between the trimmed V and J ends, which lost 2 bases and 4 bases, there was a span of 15 bases. This clonotype originated in a young man with Graves' ophthalmopathy. The sequenced sample consisted of blood. The chain employs TRBV18 and TRBJ2-7; D not resolved. CDR3 sequence: CASSPGDERKYEQYF. The DNA for the CDR3 is TGTGCCAGCTCACCAGGTGACGAACGGAAGTACGAGCAGTACTTC.